A single TCR beta chain is shown here with its context. This record belongs to a study of human T cells and chemical hapten exposure. MiXCR, applied by TCRdb to the RACE reads, yields one record per CDR3 protein. Of around 250,000 distinct CDR3 sequences listed, about 9% are singletons. The CDR3 contains 13 residues. V dropped 3 bases and J dropped 5 bases, with 8 bases sitting between them. Germline CDR1 and CDR2: KGHSH and LQKENI. Time point noted: pre-sensitization, week 0. Indicated treatment: therapeutic diphenylcyclopropenone sensitization with weekly scalp DPC. This sequence originates from a woman in her 40s with alopecia areata. Some clones in this sample may be carry-over from other donors' samples. Sequences were derived from whole blood, sampled in connection with sensitization to the hapten diphenylcyclopropenone (DPC). V is TRBV18 and J is TRBJ1-5; D remains ambiguous. The CDR3 is CASSPIQDQPQHF. CDR3 nucleotides: TGTGCCAGCTCACCGATCCAGGATCAGCCCCAGCATTTT.